Listed below are T cell receptor beta chains from one sample, sequenced in a study of blood T cell repertoires in COVID-19. Here immunoSEQ multiplex PCR was the method, and the copy in TCRdb shows in-frame clones only, minus some. The sample lists under 35,000 clones; roughly 87% were seen once. The sequenced sample was peripheral blood. The receptors were gathered from a woman aged 55-69 years with active COVID-19. CDR3s include the opening cysteine and the closing phenylalanine or tryptophan. A D gene is named only where the DNA matches it firmly. The size of a clone is reported for some rows only, either as once, few or many, or as a class for expanded clones.

>-|13|TRBJ2-1|TRBV23-1|-
TGCGCAAACACGGGATTAAATTACAATGAGCAGTTCTTC
CANTGLNYNEQFF
>TRBD1|14|TRBJ1-5|TRBV20-1|-
TGCAGTGCTAGTCCCCCGACAGGGGTTCAGCCCCAGCATTTT
CSASPPTGVQPQHF
>TRBD1|14|TRBJ1-6|TRBV30|-
TGTGCCTGGAGCAGTGGACAGGATAATTCACCCCTCCACTTT
CAWSSGQDNSPLHF
>TRBD2|17|TRBJ2-2|TRBV5-1|few
TGCGCCAGCAGCTTGCTAGCGGGGGGCGCGAACACCGGGGAGCTGTTTTTT
CASSLLAGGANTGELFF
>-|16|TRBJ1-4|TRBV6-5|-
TGTGCCAGCAGTTCCTGGGGCGGGGCCAATAATGAAAAACTGTTTTTT
CASSSWGGANNEKLFF
>-|15|TRBJ2-3|TRBV10-3|-
TGTGCCATCAGTGACAAGGGGTTAAGCACAGATACGCAGTATTTT
CAISDKGLSTDTQYF
>-|15|TRBJ2-1|TRBV15|-
TGTGCCACCAGCAGAGATTTTACAGAAAACAATGAGCAGTTCTTC
CATSRDFTENNEQFF
>TRBD1|13|TRBJ1-4|TRBV4-1|-
TGCGCCAGCAGCACAGGGGTTAATGAAAAACTGTTTTTT
CASSTGVNEKLFF
>-|9|TRBJ2-3|TRBV29-1|-
TGCAGCGCCGGGTATACGCAGTATTTT
CSAGYTQYF
>-|12|TRBJ1-1|TRBV10-2|-
TGCGCCAGCAGGGACAGCTCTACTGAAGCTTTCTTT
CASRDSSTEAFF
>-|12|TRBJ1-2|TRBV20-1|few
TGCAGTGCTAGTCTTACAGGTTATGGCTACACCTTC
CSASLTGYGYTF
>-|18|TRBJ1-2|TRBV11-3|-
TGTGCCAGCAGCTTAGAACCTAGGCCTAGGCGGCGCTCCTATGGCTACACCTTC
CASSLEPRPRRRSYGYTF
>TRBD2|14|TRBJ2-7|TRBV2|-
TGTGCCAGCAGTTGGGCTAGCGGGAGTTACGAGCAGTACTTC
CASSWASGSYEQYF
>TRBD1|15|TRBJ1-5|TRBV7-9|-
TGTGCCAGCAGCACGGGACAGTATAGCAATCAGCCCCAGCATTTT
CASSTGQYSNQPQHF
>-|15|TRBJ2-1|TRBV5-1|few
TGCGCCAGCAGCTTGGGGCTGATGGACATACCCCGGACGTTCTTC
CASSLGLMDIPRTFF
>-|13|TRBJ2-7|TRBV27|-
TGTGCCAGCAGTTACAGGAGCTCCTACGAGCAGTACTTC
CASSYRSSYEQYF
>TRBD1|12|TRBJ2-5|TRBV19|-
TGTGCCAGTAGTAGACAGGGGAAGACCCAGTACTTC
CASSRQGKTQYF
>TRBD1|17|TRBJ1-2|TRBV7-9|-
TGTGCCAGCAGCCCCCCCGGGGGACAGCAAGCTAACTATGGCTACACCTTC
CASSPPGGQQANYGYTF
>TRBD1|14|TRBJ1-4|TRBV9|-
TGTGCCAGCAGCGTGGGACAGGGGAACGAAAAACTGTTTTTT
CASSVGQGNEKLFF
>-|15|TRBJ2-1|TRBV10-3|once
TGTGCCATCAGTGATACGGGACTTATCTACAATGAGCAGTTCTTC
CAISDTGLIYNEQFF
>TRBD1|12|TRBJ1-1|TRBV5-1|-
TGCGCCAGCAGCCCAGGACAGGGTGAAGCTTTCTTT
CASSPGQGEAFF
>-|16|TRBJ2-1|TRBV7-9|-
TGTGCCAGCAGCTTATACGCGGCGGGACCACCCACTGAGCAGTTCTTC
CASSLYAAGPPTEQFF
>-|16|TRBJ2-1|TRBV9|-
TGTGCCAGGAAGAGAGGTAGCGGAAAACACTACAATGAGCAGTTCTTC
CARKRGSGKHYNEQFF
>-|13|TRBJ2-5|TRBV10-2|-
TGCGCCAGCAGCGTCCAGGGGAAAGAGACCCAGTACTTC
CASSVQGKETQYF
>-|12|TRBJ1-2|TRBV19|-
TGTGCCAGTTGGGGGGGGATCTATGGCTACACCTTC
CASWGGIYGYTF
>-|16|TRBJ1-6|TRBV7-2|medium-sized
TGTGCCAGCAGCTCACTCCCCCCGACAGCCGGATCACCCCTCCACTTT
CASSSLPPTAGSPLHF
>TRBD1|15|TRBJ1-2|TRBV6-5|-
TGTGCCAGCTCGCCTCAGACAGGGGCTGGCTATGGCTACACCTTC
CASSPQTGAGYGYTF
>TRBD2|15|TRBJ2-4|TRBV3-1/TRBV3-2|-
TGTGCCAGCAGCCTGGGGACTAGCGTGAAAAACATTCAGTACTTC
CASSLGTSVKNIQYF
>-|15|TRBJ1-3|TRBV2|-
TGTGCCAGCAGTGAAACGGTATTTGCTGGAAACACCATATATTTT
CASSETVFAGNTIYF
>TRBD2|13|TRBJ2-5|TRBV29-1|-
TGCAGCGTTGACCTAGCGGGAGCTAAAGTGCAGTACTTC
CSVDLAGAKVQYF
>TRBD1|16|TRBJ2-1|TRBV28|-
TGTGCCAGCAGTCGATTGACAGGGCGTGGGGGCAATGAGCAGTTCTTC
CASSRLTGRGGNEQFF
>-|14|TRBJ2-2|TRBV6-5|-
TGTGCCAGCAGTTTCGGGACGAACACCGGGGAGCTGTTTTTT
CASSFGTNTGELFF
>-|15|TRBJ1-5|TRBV24-1|few
TGTGCCACCAGTGATTCGCAGGCTAGCAATCAGCCCCAGCATTTT
CATSDSQASNQPQHF
>-|15|TRBJ2-5|TRBV18|once
TGTGCCAGCTCACTCATTGGACAGATGTCAGAGACCCAGTACTTC
CASSLIGQMSETQYF
>TRBD2|16|TRBJ2-1|TRBV20-1|-
TGCAGTGCTAGTCGAATGGGACTAGCGGTCCACAATGAGCAGTTCTTC
CSASRMGLAVHNEQFF
>TRBD2|14|TRBJ2-7|TRBV6-5|-
TGTGCCAGCACGACTAGCGGACCCCCCTACGAGCAGTACTTC
CASTTSGPPYEQYF
>TRBD2|14|TRBJ2-7|TRBV4-2|-
TGTGCCAGCAGCCAAGCCGGGGGGACCCACGAGCAGTACTTC
CASSQAGGTHEQYF
>TRBD2|16|TRBJ2-3|TRBV10-3|-
TGTGCCATCAGTCCTTTCTTAGCGGGGGAGGGAGATACGCAGTATTTT
CAISPFLAGEGDTQYF
>TRBD1|19|TRBJ2-2|TRBV7-9|few
TGTGCCAGCAGCCTAAGGGAATTTTACAGGGGGCAAGGTACCGGGGAGCTGTTTTTT
CASSLREFYRGQGTGELFF
>-|12|TRBJ2-7|TRBV12-3/TRBV12-4|-
TGTGCCAGCAGTACAGGGCTATACGAGCAGTACTTC
CASSTGLYEQYF
>TRBD1|15|TRBJ2-1|TRBV7-2|-
TGTGCCAGCAGTTACCAGGGGGCGAGTGCCCATGAGCAGTTCTTC
CASSYQGASAHEQFF
>-|15|TRBJ2-7|TRBV5-1|-
TGCGCCAGCAGCTTGGAAGGTTCAGAGGGTCCCGAGCAGTACTTC
CASSLEGSEGPEQYF
>TRBD1|17|TRBJ2-6|TRBV23-1|once
TGCGCCAGCAGTCATGATCGACAGGGTGACGGGGCCAACGTCCTGACTTTC
CASSHDRQGDGANVLTF
>TRBD1|13|TRBJ1-1|TRBV6-6|-
TGTGCCAGCAGTTCTACAGGGGGCTTTGAAGCTTTCTTT
CASSSTGGFEAFF
>-|13|TRBJ1-2|TRBV4-1|-
TGCGCCAGCAGCCCGCCAGGGGAGTATGGCTACACCTTC
CASSPPGEYGYTF
>-|19|TRBJ2-1|TRBV11-2|-
TGTGCCAGCAGCACAGGACAGGGGCCTAGCGGGAGTTCGTACAATGAGCAGTTCTTC
CASSTGQGPSGSSYNEQFF
>-|14|TRBJ2-7|TRBV7-9|-
TGTGCCAGCAGCTTATCCGAGGTTACCTACGAGCAGTACTTC
CASSLSEVTYEQYF
>-|14|TRBJ2-1|TRBV7-9|few
TGTGCCAGCAGCTTAGTACAGTACTACAATGAGCAGTTCTTC
CASSLVQYYNEQFF
>-|16|TRBJ1-2|TRBV5-6|once
TGTGCCAGCAGCCTACCCTCCTGGCAGGGAAAGGTTGGCTACACCTTC
CASSLPSWQGKVGYTF